Listed below are T cell receptor beta chains from one sample, sequenced in a study of vaccination effects on CD4 cells after COVID-19. Data came from immunoSEQ multiplex PCR; TCRdb stores just in-frame clones and leaves some out. The data hold 65,000 to 90,000 clones, with 60% to 75% observed a single time. These receptors' targets are unknown. Specimen: CD4+ T cells from PBMCs cultured with HCoV-NL63 spike peptides, collected before COVID-19 vaccination. Source of these receptors: a human donor who received a COVID-19 vaccine. CDR3s include the opening cysteine and the closing phenylalanine or tryptophan. D genes are given only for firm matches. Clone size is stated in some rows and not others, as once, few, many or a class when expanded.

size	length	V	D	J	DNA	CDR3
NA	15	TRBV19	NA	TRBJ1-4	TGTGCCAGTAACCCCGGAAAGGTAAAGACGGAAAAACTGTTTTTT	CASNPGKVKTEKLFF
NA	12	TRBV7-2	NA	TRBJ1-2	TGTGCCAGCAGCGGGACGGTCTCAGGCTACACCTTC	CASSGTVSGYTF
NA	12	TRBV28	NA	TRBJ1-5	TGTGCCAGCAGTTCTCCCACGCAGCCCCAGCATTTT	CASSSPTQPQHF
NA	15	TRBV2	NA	TRBJ1-4	TGTGCCAGCAGTGGGAGGGGTTTGGCTAATGAAAAACTGTTTTTT	CASSGRGLANEKLFF
NA	17	TRBV10-3	TRBD2	TRBJ2-5	TGTGCCATCAGTGATGGGCTAGCGGGGGGAGGAGGGGAGACCCAGTACTTC	CAISDGLAGGGGETQYF
once	12	TRBV14	TRBD1	TRBJ1-2	TGTGCCAGCAGCTCCGGGACAGAAGGCTACACCTTC	CASSSGTEGYTF
NA	13	TRBV10-3	NA	TRBJ1-6	TGTGCCACCTCCGACGGAGATTATTCACCCCTCCACTTT	CATSDGDYSPLHF
NA	14	TRBV5-1	NA	TRBJ2-2	TGCGCCAGCAGCTCACAGGGGGGGACCGGGGAGCTGTTTTTT	CASSSQGGTGELFF
NA	10	TRBV20-1	NA	TRBJ1-4	TGCAGTGCCTCCCCTGAAAAACTGTTTTTT	CSASPEKLFF
few	12	TRBV24-1	NA	TRBJ1-5	TGTGCCACCAGTGATCCTAATCAGCCCCAGCATTTT	CATSDPNQPQHF
NA	16	TRBV6-1	TRBD1	TRBJ1-6	TGTGCCAGCACTGACAGGGATAGCTCCTATAATTCACCCCTCCACTTT	CASTDRDSSYNSPLHF
NA	13	TRBV5-6	NA	TRBJ1-5	TGTGCCAGCAGCTTCTATAGCAATCAGCCCCAGCATTTT	CASSFYSNQPQHF
NA	15	TRBV2	TRBD2	TRBJ2-2	TGTGCCAGCAGTGATAGCGGGACCAACACCGGGGAGCTGTTTTTT	CASSDSGTNTGELFF
few	16	TRBV11-1	NA	TRBJ1-6	TGTGCCAGCAGCCTAAACCCAGGGAAATATAATTCACCCCTCCACTTT	CASSLNPGKYNSPLHF
NA	13	TRBV7-8	NA	TRBJ1-1	TGTGCCAGCAGCTCGGGGAGGAACACTGAAGCTTTCTTT	CASSSGRNTEAFF
NA	15	TRBV6-6	NA	TRBJ1-4	TGTGCCAGCAGTTACTCAGCAGGGGTTGGTGAAAAACTGTTTTTT	CASSYSAGVGEKLFF
NA	21	TRBV4-2	TRBD2	TRBJ2-1	TGTGCCAGCAGCCGCGTGGGACTAGCGGGGGACGATTTTAGCTCCTACAATGAGCAGTTCTTC	CASSRVGLAGDDFSSYNEQFF
NA	15	TRBV9	NA	TRBJ2-5	TGTGCCAGCAGCGTATTGGGCGGACACCAAGAGACCCAGTACTTC	CASSVLGGHQETQYF
NA	15	TRBV19	NA	TRBJ1-5	TGTGCCAGTAGTATAGGGGACGCCCGCAATCAGCCCCAGCATTTT	CASSIGDARNQPQHF
NA	11	TRBV7-9	NA	TRBJ1-2	TGTGCCAGCAGCTTACAGGGTGGCTACACCTTC	CASSLQGGYTF
few	15	TRBV2	NA	TRBJ1-6	TGTGCCAGCAGTGAAAGGCCGGCAGGCAATTCACCCCTCCACTTT	CASSERPAGNSPLHF
NA	16	TRBV29-1	NA	TRBJ2-1	TGCAGCGTTGTACCCGGGTTCGCGTCCAGTGGGCGAGCGCAGTTCTTC	CSVVPGFASSGRAQFF
NA	15	TRBV7-9	NA	TRBJ2-2	TGTGCCAGCAGCATGACAGGAGCGGACACCGGGGAGCTGTTTTTT	CASSMTGADTGELFF
few	15	TRBV24-1	TRBD1	TRBJ1-2	TGTGCCACCAGTGAGTCGGGGACAGGGGGCCGCGGCTACACCTTC	CATSESGTGGRGYTF
NA	13	TRBV10-3	TRBD1	TRBJ2-3	TGTGCCATCAGTGCGACAGGGAAGGATACGCAGTATTTT	CAISATGKDTQYF
NA	16	TRBV19	TRBD1	TRBJ1-5	TGTGCCAGTAGTAACGGGGACAGGGGGTTCAATCAGCCCCAGCATTTT	CASSNGDRGFNQPQHF
NA	15	TRBV5-6	NA	TRBJ1-6	TGTGCCAGCAGCTTGGTTCCGGCAAGCGGTTCACCCCTCCACTTT	CASSLVPASGSPLHF
NA	13	TRBV18	NA	TRBJ2-5	TGTGCCAGCTCTCGGGGGATACAAGAGACCCAGTACTTC	CASSRGIQETQYF
NA	13	TRBV2	NA	TRBJ2-5	TGTGCCAGCTTGAGGGGAAACTATGAGACCCAGTACTTC	CASLRGNYETQYF
NA	15	TRBV4-1	NA	TRBJ1-1	TGCGCCAGCAGCCCCATCCGGGACGAAAACACTGAAGCTTTCTTT	CASSPIRDENTEAFF
NA	11	TRBV30	NA	TRBJ1-2	TGTGCCTGGTACGGTGGTAGCGGCTACACCTTC	CAWYGGSGYTF
NA	16	TRBV5-1	NA	TRBJ1-2	TGCGCCAGCAGCTGGAACGCCGGGACGGCAGCCTATGGCTACACCTTC	CASSWNAGTAAYGYTF
NA	13	TRBV18	NA	TRBJ2-5	TGTGCCAGCTCACCAAATTGGGGGGAGACCCAGTACTTC	CASSPNWGETQYF
once	14	TRBV6-5	NA	TRBJ1-3	TGTGCCAGCAGTTACAGTGGCTCTGGAAACACCATATATTTT	CASSYSGSGNTIYF
NA	16	TRBV5-1	NA	TRBJ2-1	TGCGCCAGCAGCTTGATGACAGGCGCCTCCTACAATGAGCAGTTCTTC	CASSLMTGASYNEQFF
NA	14	TRBV2	TRBD1	TRBJ2-5	TGTGCCAGCAGTGAAGTCACAGGGGGCTCGACCCAGTACTTC	CASSEVTGGSTQYF
NA	13	TRBV23-1	TRBD1	TRBJ2-1	TGCGCCAGCAGGGTGGACAGGGCCAATGAGCAGTTCTTC	CASRVDRANEQFF
few	13	TRBV6-5	NA	TRBJ1-2	TGTGCCAGCAAACTGACAGATAACTATGGCTACACCTTC	CASKLTDNYGYTF
NA	15	TRBV7-9	NA	TRBJ1-2	TGTGCCAGCAGCTTAGCGATAGGGACACACTATGGCTACACCTTC	CASSLAIGTHYGYTF
few	15	TRBV18	NA	TRBJ2-3	TGTGCCAGCTCACCACGATCAGGGGAGAAAGATACGCAGTATTTT	CASSPRSGEKDTQYF
NA	16	TRBV3-1/TRBV3-2	NA	TRBJ1-1	TGTGCCAGCAGCCAAATATTTTCAGGGAGGAACACTGAAGCTTTCTTT	CASSQIFSGRNTEAFF
once	13	TRBV7-2	NA	TRBJ1-6	TGTGCCAGCAGCCCCTTACAGGCGACGGCCCTCCACTTT	CASSPLQATALHF
NA	12	TRBV28	NA	TRBJ1-5	TGTGCCAGCAGTCGGTTAAATCAGCCCCAGCATTTT	CASSRLNQPQHF
once	14	TRBV7-2	NA	TRBJ1-2	TGTGCCAGCCAACTTGGGGGGCCTAACTATGGCTACACCTTC	CASQLGGPNYGYTF
few	15	TRBV7-8	TRBD1	TRBJ1-3	TGTGCCAGCAGCCGAGGGGACAGGGGGCTGAACACCATATATTTT	CASSRGDRGLNTIYF
NA	13	TRBV7-2	NA	TRBJ1-1	TGTGCCAGCAGCTTACAAGAGAACACTGAAGCTTTCTTT	CASSLQENTEAFF
NA	17	TRBV7-2	TRBD1	TRBJ2-1	TGTGCCAGCAGCCCGCGACGGGACAGACTCTCCTACAATGAGCAGTTCTTC	CASSPRRDRLSYNEQFF
NA	17	TRBV9	NA	TRBJ2-2	TGTGCCAGCAGCGTCCGGGACCAGGGGAGGGGCACCGGGGAGCTGTTTTTT	CASSVRDQGRGTGELFF
NA	14	TRBV2	NA	TRBJ1-6	TGTGCCAGCGGTAGGACCGGGACATATTCACCCCTCCACTTT	CASGRTGTYSPLHF
NA	13	TRBV2	TRBD2	TRBJ2-5	TGTGCCAGCATTGGGACTAGCACGGGGCCCCAGTACTTC	CASIGTSTGPQYF
few	15	TRBV28	TRBD1	TRBJ1-1	TGTGCCAGCAGTTCGGCAGGGGGCGGGGGGACTGAAGCTTTCTTT	CASSSAGGGGTEAFF
NA	13	TRBV30	NA	TRBJ1-2	TGTGCCCAACAAGATATTCGCCCGGGCGGCTACACCTTC	CAQQDIRPGGYTF
NA	15	TRBV3-1/TRBV3-2	TRBD2	TRBJ2-3	TGTGCCAGCAGCCAGCGGGGGGGGTACACAGATACGCAGTATTTT	CASSQRGGYTDTQYF
once	15	TRBV5-1	NA	TRBJ2-2	TGCGCCAGCAGCTCTCGGATGGCGAACACCGGGGAGCTGTTTTTT	CASSSRMANTGELFF
NA	14	TRBV7-2	TRBD1	TRBJ1-4	TGTGCCAGCAGCTTAGGTCCAGGGGGAGAAAAACTGTTTTTT	CASSLGPGGEKLFF
NA	14	TRBV5-1	TRBD1	TRBJ1-4	TGCGCCAGCAGCTCTCAGGGGGTTAATGAAAAACTGTTTTTT	CASSSQGVNEKLFF
NA	14	TRBV2	NA	TRBJ1-1	TGTGCCAGCAGTTCCCAGGCGGATGACACTGAAGCTTTCTTT	CASSSQADDTEAFF
NA	15	TRBV7-3	NA	TRBJ2-3	TGTGCCAGCAGCTTACTAGCTTCTAGCACAGATACGCAGTATTTT	CASSLLASSTDTQYF
NA	15	TRBV24-1	NA	TRBJ1-2	TGTGCCACCAGCGTCGGGGACTCCACCAACTATGGCTACACCTTC	CATSVGDSTNYGYTF
NA	15	TRBV4-1	NA	TRBJ1-1	TGCGCCAGCAGCCAAAGGGACGGGAGAAACACTGAAGCTTTCTTT	CASSQRDGRNTEAFF